The T cell receptor (beta chain) described here comes from a study of T-cell memory formation after mild COVID-19. Via MiXCR, TCRdb re-called the 5' RACE reads, giving one row per CDR3 protein. The sample includes 350,000 to 500,000 distinct CDR3 sequences, under 20% of them seen just once. V dropped 6 bases and J dropped 5 bases, with 11 bases sitting between them. This CDR3 is built from 11 residues. The V gene's germline CDR1 is SQVTM and CDR2 ANQGSEA. The sequencing sample was made of PBMCs or a T cell subset sorted from them (not recorded which). V gene TRBV29-1 combines with J gene TRBJ2-7, with D hard to call. The source of this sequence is a young man who had mild COVID-19 (a few samples of this study predate the infection). Cell type and time point are not known. In DNA form, the CDR3 reads TGCAGCGTGCATCGGGCTAACGAGCAGTACTTC. It translates to CSVHRANEQYF.